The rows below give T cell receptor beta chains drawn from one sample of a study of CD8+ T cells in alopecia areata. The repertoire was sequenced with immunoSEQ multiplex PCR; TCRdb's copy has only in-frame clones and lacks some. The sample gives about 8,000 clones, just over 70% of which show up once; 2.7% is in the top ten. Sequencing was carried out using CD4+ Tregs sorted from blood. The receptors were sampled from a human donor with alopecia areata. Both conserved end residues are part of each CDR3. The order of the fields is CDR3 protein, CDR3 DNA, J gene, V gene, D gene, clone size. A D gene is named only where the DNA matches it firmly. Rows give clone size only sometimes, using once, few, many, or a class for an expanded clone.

CASKSRGQETQYF | TGTGCCAGCAAGTCCAGGGGCCAAGAGACCCAGTACTTC | TRBJ2-5 | TRBV7-9 | NA | NA
CSPNPTGGHTVQYTDTQYF | TGCAGCCCAAACCCGACAGGGGGGCACACTGTTCAATACACAGATACGCAGTATTTT | TRBJ2-3 | TRBV29-1 | TRBD1 | once
CASSRTAEAFF | TGTGCCAGCAGCCGGACAGCTGAAGCTTTCTTT | TRBJ1-1 | TRBV7-2 | NA | NA
CAWSPGKYYGYTF | TGTGCCTGGAGCCCCGGGAAGTACTATGGCTACACCTTC | TRBJ1-2 | TRBV30 | NA | NA
CASSLSFGLYEQYF | TGTGCCAGCAGCTTATCCTTTGGACTATACGAGCAGTACTTC | TRBJ2-7 | TRBV7-2 | NA | NA
CASSVRRQGYEQYF | TGTGCCAGCAGTGTAAGAAGACAGGGCTACGAGCAGTACTTC | TRBJ2-7 | TRBV2 | TRBD1 | NA
CASSYGRVDTQYF | TGTGCCAGCAGTTACGGTCGAGTGGATACGCAGTATTTT | TRBJ2-3 | TRBV6-5 | NA | few
CASSQPLAGVYGEQFF | TGCGCCAGCAGCCAACCACTAGCGGGAGTGTATGGTGAGCAGTTCTTC | TRBJ2-1 | TRBV4-1 | TRBD2 | NA
CSVADRDQPQHF | TGCAGCGTGGCTGACAGGGACCAGCCCCAGCATTTT | TRBJ1-5 | TRBV29-1 | TRBD1 | NA
CASSLWVNRGAKNIQYF | TGTGCCAGCAGCTTATGGGTAAACAGGGGGGCCAAAAACATTCAGTACTTC | TRBJ2-4 | TRBV7-9 | TRBD1 | NA
CASSIDPTGEQYF | TGTGCCAGTAGTATAGATCCGACTGGGGAGCAGTACTTC | TRBJ2-7 | TRBV19 | NA | NA
CASSLVPGSSTDTQYF | TGTGCCAGCAGCTTAGTGCCAGGCTCAAGCACAGATACGCAGTATTTT | TRBJ2-3 | TRBV7-6 | NA | NA
CASSLSAAYTDTQYF | TGCGCCAGCAGCCTTAGCGCGGCGTACACAGATACGCAGTATTTT | TRBJ2-3 | TRBV4-3 | NA | NA
CAWSVGGAGANQPQHF | TGTGCCTGGAGTGTAGGAGGGGCAGGGGCTAACCAGCCCCAGCATTTT | TRBJ1-5 | TRBV30 | NA | NA
CASSQGLGNSPLHF | TGTGCCAGCAGCCAAGGGCTGGGGAATTCACCCCTCCACTTT | TRBJ1-6 | TRBV28 | NA | NA
CASNAGGPAVEQFF | TGTGCCAGCAATGCGGGGGGGCCGGCGGTTGAGCAGTTCTTC | TRBJ2-1 | TRBV7-2 | TRBD2 | few
CASRLTGTQYF | TGTGCCAGCAGGTTAACCGGTACGCAGTATTTT | TRBJ2-3 | TRBV28 | NA | few
CASSYGRVDTQYF | TGTGCCAGCAGTTACGGTCGAGTGGATACGCAGTATTTT | TRBJ2-3 | TRBV6-6 | NA | NA
CASSKQGDGSYEQYF | TGTGCCAGTAGTAAACAGGGCGACGGCTCCTACGAGCAGTACTTC | TRBJ2-7 | TRBV19 | NA | NA
CASSLGNSYEQYF | TGTGCCAGCAGTTTAGGGAACTCCTACGAGCAGTACTTC | TRBJ2-7 | TRBV28 | NA | few
CASSLGLAGMKTQYF | TGTGCCAGCAGCTTAGGGCTAGCTGGGATGAAGACCCAGTACTTC | TRBJ2-5 | TRBV7-2 | NA | NA
CASSLSGGYEQYF | TGTGCCAGCAGCTTAAGCGGCGGTTACGAGCAGTACTTC | TRBJ2-7 | TRBV7-3 | NA | NA
CASRPPGLAGYNEQFF | TGTGCCAGTAGACCGCCGGGACTAGCGGGGTACAATGAGCAGTTCTTC | TRBJ2-1 | TRBV19 | TRBD2 | NA
CASSPASGARNNSPLHF | TGTGCCAGCTCTCCGGCATCCGGGGCCCGAAATAATTCACCCCTCCACTTT | TRBJ1-6 | TRBV18 | NA | NA
CASSLDAGRHQPQHF | TGTGCCAGCAGCTTAGACGCAGGGAGGCATCAGCCCCAGCATTTT | TRBJ1-5 | TRBV11-2 | NA | NA
CASSFKPFPKQFF | TGTGCCAGCAGCTTTAAACCCTTTCCAAAGCAGTTCTTC | TRBJ2-1 | TRBV7-2 | NA | NA
CASSRSGGPYEQYF | TGTGCCAGCAGCCGTAGCGGGGGGCCCTACGAGCAGTACTTC | TRBJ2-7 | TRBV7-8 | TRBD2 | NA
CASSLRWGSTDTQYF | TGCGCCAGCAGCCTTAGGTGGGGCAGCACAGATACGCAGTATTTT | TRBJ2-3 | TRBV4-1 | NA | NA
CASSPVSGQGAYFYGYTF | NA | TRBJ1-2 | TRBV5-4 | NA | NA
CASTTIGTLYGYTF | TGTGCCAGCACCACTATAGGGACCCTCTATGGCTACACCTTC | TRBJ1-2 | TRBV7-9 | NA | NA
CASSLAGAGAWEQYF | TGTGCCAGCAGCTTAGCAGGGGCGGGGGCTTGGGAGCAGTACTTC | TRBJ2-7 | TRBV7-2 | NA | NA
CAWSNRRSNPSNEQFF | TGTGCCTGGAGCAACAGACGGAGCAACCCCTCCAATGAGCAGTTCTTC | TRBJ2-1 | TRBV30 | NA | NA
CASSPRDRGPSTDTQYF | TGTGCCAGCAGCCCCCGGGACAGGGGTCCTAGCACAGATACGCAGTATTTT | TRBJ2-3 | TRBV7-2 | TRBD1 | few
CASSLPGRTYNEQFF | TGTGCCAGCAGCTTGCCAGGGAGAACCTACAATGAGCAGTTCTTC | TRBJ2-1 | TRBV5-1 | NA | once
CASGRGAYNEQFF | TGTGCCAGCGGGCGGGGGGCCTACAATGAGCAGTTCTTC | TRBJ2-1 | TRBV6-1 | TRBD2 | NA
CASRPTGGRDYGYTF | TGTGCCAGCAGGCCAACAGGGGGCCGGGACTATGGCTACACCTTC | TRBJ1-2 | TRBV28 | TRBD1 | once
CAISGPGQGSYEQYF | TGTGCCATCAGTGGACCGGGACAGGGATCCTACGAGCAGTACTTC | TRBJ2-7 | TRBV10-3 | TRBD1 | NA
CASSLRWTDGGGETQYF | TGTGCCAGCAGCTTACGCTGGACTGACGGCGGGGGGGAGACCCAGTACTTC | TRBJ2-5 | TRBV11-2 | TRBD2 | once
CSVEALGFADGRTEAFF | TGCAGCGTTGAAGCCCTGGGTTTCGCAGACGGGAGAACTGAAGCTTTCTTT | TRBJ1-1 | TRBV29-1 | NA | few
CASRREVGEKLFF | TGTGCCAGCAGACGCGAAGTCGGGGAAAAACTGTTTTTT | TRBJ1-4 | TRBV7-2 | NA | few
CAISELTVEAATEAFF | TGTGCCATCAGTGAGTTGACAGTGGAAGCGGCGACTGAAGCTTTCTTT | TRBJ1-1 | TRBV10-3 | NA | NA
CASSLNPDRAYTYNEQFF | TGTGCCAGCAGCCTCAACCCAGACAGGGCTTATACCTACAATGAGCAGTTCTTC | TRBJ2-1 | TRBV7-2 | TRBD1 | NA
CATSEGRATQYF | TGTGCCACCAGCGAGGGGAGGGCGACCCAGTACTTC | TRBJ2-5 | TRBV15 | TRBD2 | NA
CASSFSGLSYNEQFF | TGTGCCAGCAGTTTTAGCGGGCTCTCCTACAATGAGCAGTTCTTC | TRBJ2-1 | TRBV7-9 | TRBD2 | NA
CASSTRQGRTETQYF | TGTGCCAGCAGCACCCGACAGGGGAGGACGGAGACCCAGTACTTC | TRBJ2-5 | TRBV9 | TRBD1 | NA
CSARLGLWAFF | TGCAGTGCTAGACTCGGCCTGTGGGCTTTCTTT | TRBJ1-1 | TRBV20-1 | NA | NA
CASSPRPDQETQYF | TGTGCCAGCTCACCAAGGCCCGACCAAGAGACCCAGTACTTC | TRBJ2-5 | TRBV18 | NA | NA
CAWSPTDGKTTF | TGTGCCTGGAGTCCAACGGACGGAAAAACCACCTTC | TRBJ1-2 | TRBV30 | NA | once
CASSQSFVADTQYF | TGTGCCAGCAGCCAGAGCTTTGTGGCAGATACGCAGTATTTT | TRBJ2-3 | TRBV7-3 | NA | NA